These T cell receptor beta chains were read from a single sample in a study of CD8 T cells in ankylosing spondylitis. MiXCR was run by TCRdb on the 5' RACE reads, yielding one entry per CDR3 protein. Of roughly 230,000 distinct CDR3 sequences in the sample, about 10% were seen once. Sequencing was performed on blood, either unsorted or a sorted T cell fraction (not recorded which). These receptors all come from a male donor with ankylosing spondylitis or in good health (not recorded which). Both conserved end residues are part of each CDR3. A D gene is named only where the DNA matches it firmly. Size values are once, few and many counts, or a class for expanded clones, and some rows have none.

j_gene	len	d_gene	v_gene	abundance	CDR3aa	CDR3nt
TRBJ2-2	15	-	TRBV6-1	-	CASTNAYGNTGELFF	TGTGCCAGCACCAATGCATATGGGAACACCGGGGAGCTGTTTTTT
TRBJ1-5	15	-	TRBV10-3	many	CAISEGGYSNQPQHF	TGTGCCATCAGTGAGGGAGGGTATAGCAATCAGCCCCAGCATTTT
TRBJ1-2	13	-	TRBV10-3	many	CAISVDSNYGYTF	TGTGCCATCAGTGTAGACAGTAACTATGGCTACACCTTC
TRBJ1-1	15	-	TRBV5-1	-	CASRGATVTNTEAFF	TGCGCCAGCAGGGGAGCGACAGTAACAAACACTGAAGCTTTCTTT
TRBJ1-1	15	-	TRBV5-1	many	CASSPLSGSRSEAFF	TGCGCCAGCAGCCCGCTTTCTGGCAGCCGAAGTGAAGCTTTCTTT
TRBJ2-1	15	TRBD2	TRBV5-1	many	CASSLAGEVYNEQFF	TGCGCCAGCAGCTTAGCGGGAGAAGTCTACAATGAGCAGTTCTTC
TRBJ1-6	14	-	TRBV12-3/TRBV12-4	many	CASKGSSYNSPLHF	TGTGCCAGCAAGGGGAGCTCCTATAATTCACCCCTCCACTTT
TRBJ1-1	13	-	TRBV9	many	CASSVAPGDEAFF	TGTGCCAGCAGCGTAGCCCCAGGGGATGAAGCTTTCTTT
TRBJ2-1	15	-	TRBV3-1	many	CASSRVGSSYNEQFF	TGTGCCAGCAGCCGAGTAGGTAGCTCCTACAATGAGCAGTTCTTC
TRBJ2-1	13	-	TRBV10-3	-	CAISPTLGGEQFF	TGTGCCATCAGCCCCACCCTTGGGGGTGAGCAGTTCTTC
TRBJ1-4	16	-	TRBV4-1	many	CASSPGTLRTNEKLFF	TGCGCCAGCAGCCCGGGGACCCTCCGGACTAATGAAAAACTGTTTTTT
TRBJ2-1	14	-	TRBV5-1	many	CASSLGGSGDEQFF	TGCGCCAGCAGCTTGGGAGGGAGTGGAGATGAGCAGTTCTTC
TRBJ2-5	16	TRBD2	TRBV5-1	many	CASSLVTGGPSETQYF	TGCGCCAGCAGCTTGGTGACGGGAGGGCCCTCGGAGACCCAGTACTTC
TRBJ1-6	15	-	TRBV12-3/TRBV12-4	many	CASSAPTVPNSPLHF	TGTGCCAGCAGTGCCCCGACAGTGCCCAATTCACCCCTCCACTTT
TRBJ1-1	15	-	TRBV7-8	many	CASSLGVWSNTEAFF	TGTGCCAGCAGCTTAGGGGTTTGGTCGAACACTGAAGCTTTCTTT
TRBJ2-2	17	TRBD2	TRBV6-1	many	CASSEAPWGRAGGELFF	TGTGCCAGCAGTGAAGCCCCGTGGGGGAGGGCCGGCGGGGAGCTGTTTTTT
TRBJ2-3	13	-	TRBV5-1	many	CASSPFLTDTQYF	TGCGCCAGCAGCCCCTTTTTGACAGATACGCAGTATTTT
TRBJ2-7	15	-	TRBV6-1	-	CASSSTPGDSYEQYF	TGTGCCAGCAGCTCGACCCCGGGGGACTCCTACGAGCAGTACTTC
TRBJ2-1	16	-	TRBV3-1	many	CASSQDGGGGYNEQFF	TGTGCCAGCAGCCAAGACGGAGGGGGGGGCTACAATGAGCAGTTCTTC
TRBJ2-5	14	-	TRBV5-1	many	CASSSPGEQETQYF	TGCGCCAGCAGCTCTCCGGGGGAGCAAGAGACCCAGTACTTC
TRBJ2-2	13	-	TRBV7-9	many	CASSSGGSGELFF	TGTGCCAGCAGCTCTGGGGGCTCCGGGGAGCTGTTTTTT
TRBJ1-5	13	-	TRBV27	many	CASSFRGYQPQHF	TGTGCCAGCAGTTTTAGGGGGTATCAGCCCCAGCATTTT
TRBJ2-1	18	TRBD2	TRBV9	many	CASSPGLAGESSYNEQFF	TGTGCCAGCAGCCCAGGACTAGCGGGAGAATCTTCCTACAATGAGCAGTTCTTC
TRBJ2-1	15	TRBD2	TRBV6-1	many	CASVEGGLSYNEQFF	TGTGCCAGCGTGGAGGGAGGGCTCTCCTACAATGAGCAGTTCTTC
TRBJ2-1	12	-	TRBV29-1	many	CSVESVYNEQFF	TGCAGCGTTGAATCGGTCTACAATGAGCAGTTCTTC
TRBJ1-5	15	-	TRBV5-1	many	CASSLGLNSNQPQHF	TGCGCCAGCAGCTTAGGACTGAACAGCAATCAGCCCCAGCATTTT
TRBJ1-1	13	-	TRBV19	-	CASSGHLNTEAFF	TGTGCCAGTAGCGGACATTTGAACACTGAAGCTTTCTTT
TRBJ2-1	14	-	TRBV5-1	many	CASTIGSTYNEQFF	TGCGCCAGCACCATTGGGTCAACCTACAATGAGCAGTTCTTC
TRBJ1-5	12	-	TRBV30	many	CAWSHPGQPQHF	TGTGCCTGGAGTCACCCGGGTCAGCCCCAGCATTTT
TRBJ1-6	14	-	TRBV7-2	many	CASSLAPPNSPLHF	TGTGCCAGCAGCTTAGCCCCCCCTAATTCACCCCTCCACTTT
TRBJ1-1	11	-	TRBV11-2	many	CASSLAAEAFF	TGTGCCAGCAGCTTAGCTGCTGAAGCTTTCTTT
TRBJ2-5	16	TRBD2	TRBV10-3	few	CAISPGTSASQETQYF	TGTGCCATCAGCCCCGGGACTAGCGCCTCCCAAGAGACCCAGTACTTC
TRBJ2-1	13	TRBD2	TRBV10-3	many	CAITGTSVDEQFF	TGTGCCATTACCGGGACTAGCGTCGATGAGCAGTTCTTC
TRBJ2-1	19	-	TRBV5-6	many	CASSLGREERGSAYNEQFF	TGTGCCAGCAGCTTGGGGCGGGAAGAGCGCGGGTCAGCCTACAATGAGCAGTTCTTC
TRBJ2-5	15	TRBD2	TRBV7-9	many	CASSLVGTSGKTQYF	TGTGCCAGCAGCTTAGTAGGGACTAGCGGGAAGACCCAGTACTTC
TRBJ1-5	14	TRBD1	TRBV28	many	CASSPPDRYQPQHF	TGTGCCAGCAGTCCCCCGGACAGGTATCAGCCCCAGCATTTT
TRBJ1-2	14	-	TRBV6-5	many	CASSYSRDTGGYTF	TGTGCCAGCAGTTACTCCAGGGATACGGGTGGCTACACCTTC
TRBJ1-3	14	-	TRBV7-2	many	CASSFWDPGNTIYF	TGTGCCAGCAGCTTTTGGGACCCTGGAAACACCATATATTTT
TRBJ2-2	14	-	TRBV10-3	many	CAITSPGKTGELFF	TGTGCCATAACCTCGCCGGGGAAAACCGGGGAGCTGTTTTTT
TRBJ2-7	13	TRBD1	TRBV29-1	-	CSVLTGASYEQYF	TGCAGCGTTCTCACAGGGGCTTCCTACGAGCAGTACTTC
TRBJ1-1	15	-	TRBV20-1	many	CSARDLRQPNTEAFF	TGCAGTGCTAGAGATCTTCGGCAGCCGAACACTGAAGCTTTCTTT
TRBJ2-7	17	-	TRBV15	many	CATSRRTGTAISYEQYF	TGTGCCACCAGCCGGAGAACAGGGACTGCAATCTCCTACGAGCAGTACTTC
TRBJ1-1	12	TRBD1	TRBV12-3/TRBV12-4	many	CASSLLQGAAFF	TGTGCCAGCAGTCTATTACAGGGGGCAGCTTTCTTT
TRBJ2-1	15	-	TRBV27	many	CASNLGGAPYNEQFF	TGTGCCAGCAACCTTGGGGGAGCCCCCTACAATGAGCAGTTCTTC
TRBJ2-1	15	-	TRBV7-9	-	CASSPQGGSYNEQFF	TGTGCCAGCAGCCCCCAGGGGGGATCCTACAATGAGCAGTTCTTC
TRBJ1-1	14	-	TRBV7-2	-	CASSWGLMNTEAFF	TGTGCCAGCAGCTGGGGACTAATGAACACTGAAGCTTTCTTT
TRBJ2-3	16	TRBD2	TRBV5-1	many	CASSEYRAGAADTQYF	TGCGCCAGCAGCGAATACCGAGCGGGGGCGGCAGATACGCAGTATTTT
TRBJ2-3	17	TRBD2	TRBV7-2	few	CASSTGFRGGTTDTQYF	TGTGCCAGCAGCACCGGGTTTCGCGGGGGAACCACAGATACGCAGTATTTT
TRBJ2-3	14	-	TRBV5-1	many	CASSQRDNTDTQYF	TGCGCCAGCAGCCAAAGGGACAACACAGATACGCAGTATTTT
TRBJ1-1	13	TRBD1	TRBV30	many	CAGWDRENTEAFF	TGTGCCGGGTGGGACAGGGAAAACACTGAAGCTTTCTTT